Listed here is a single T cell receptor beta chain. These data are taken from a study of blood T cell repertoires in COVID-19. Across the whole study: Collection of acute and convalescent COVID-19 samples took place in the United States, Italy and Spain.

TCRdb's copy holds only in-frame clones and misses some; the assay was immunoSEQ multiplex PCR. The sample has 100,000 to 150,000 clones, 86% seen once; the top ten hold around 5%. Between the trimmed V and J ends, which lost 2 bases and 6 bases, there was a span of 16 bases. CDR3 length: 15 residues. CDR1 and CDR2 (germline): LGHNA, YSLEER. J is TRBJ1-2 and V is TRBV4-3; tentatively, D is TRBD1 (5 bases). The specimen sequenced was peripheral blood. This receptor was taken from a human donor in a cohort sampled during active COVID-19. CDR3 bases: TGCGCCAGCAGCCAACGACATCAGGGCTGGGATGGCTACACCTTC. This sequence encodes CASSQRHQGWDGYTF.